The rows below give T cell receptor beta chains drawn from one sample of a study of blood T cell repertoires in COVID-19. Sequencing used immunoSEQ multiplex PCR; TCRdb keeps in-frame clones, though not all of them. The sample lists approximately 170,000 clones; around four fifths were seen once. What was sequenced was peripheral blood. Source of these receptors: a woman older than 75 with COVID-19, enrolled during active disease. Each CDR3 is given with its conserved first and last residue. The D gene is left open where the match is weak. Only some rows state a clone size, as once, few, many or a class for expanded clones.

V: TRBV5-1; D: TRBD2; J: TRBJ2-5; size: NA; CDR3: CASSLGTSGGKETQYF; DNA: TGCGCCAGCAGCTTGGGGACTAGCGGGGGCAAAGAGACCCAGTACTTC
V: TRBV28; D: TRBD1; J: TRBJ2-4; size: once; CDR3: CASSSEGGSGKNIQYF; DNA: TGTGCCAGCAGTTCGGAAGGGGGCTCGGGCAAAAACATTCAGTACTTC
V: TRBV5-4; D: TRBD1; J: TRBJ2-7; size: NA; CDR3: CASSLPGQRPSYEQYF; DNA: TGTGCCAGCAGCCTTCCGGGACAGCGCCCTTCCTACGAGCAGTACTTC
V: TRBV28; D: NA; J: TRBJ1-2; size: NA; CDR3: CASSLGGTQGGYTF; DNA: TGTGCCAGCAGTTTAGGGGGGACGCAGGGCGGCTACACCTTC
V: TRBV3-1/TRBV3-2; D: TRBD1; J: TRBJ1-2; size: NA; CDR3: CASSLGSYRGYYGYTF; DNA: TGTGCCAGCAGCCTAGGCTCCTACAGGGGATACTATGGCTACACCTTC
V: TRBV5-4; D: NA; J: TRBJ1-3; size: NA; CDR3: CASSQDSGGGNTIYF; DNA: TGTGCCAGCAGCCAGGACAGTGGGGGTGGAAACACCATATATTTT
V: TRBV5-1; D: NA; J: TRBJ2-3; size: NA; CDR3: CASSLGAGASTDTQYF; DNA: TGCGCCAGCAGCTTGGGAGCGGGTGCAAGCACAGATACGCAGTATTTT
V: TRBV12-5; D: NA; J: TRBJ2-3; size: once; CDR3: CASGPGGGTDTQYF; DNA: TGTGCTAGTGGGCCTGGAGGGGGCACAGATACGCAGTATTTT
V: TRBV27; D: NA; J: TRBJ2-2; size: NA; CDR3: CASSLSVGGANTGELFF; DNA: TGTGCCAGCAGTTTATCAGTAGGAGGGGCGAACACCGGGGAGCTGTTTTTT
V: TRBV2; D: NA; J: TRBJ1-2; size: NA; CDR3: CASITGNSPIPIYGYTF; DNA: TGTGCCAGCATAACAGGGAACTCACCAATCCCAATCTATGGCTACACCTTC
V: TRBV4-1; D: TRBD1; J: TRBJ1-4; size: NA; CDR3: CASSPDRGRFEKLFF; DNA: TGCGCCAGCAGCCCTGACAGGGGGCGTTTTGAAAAACTGTTTTTT
V: TRBV7-2; D: NA; J: TRBJ2-5; size: few; CDR3: CASPSRAGMQETQYF; DNA: TGTGCCAGCCCCTCCCGGGCGGGGATGCAAGAGACCCAGTACTTC
V: TRBV27; D: NA; J: TRBJ1-2; size: NA; CDR3: CASSLSGGGYGYTF; DNA: TGTGCCAGCAGTTTAAGTGGGGGAGGCTATGGCTACACCTTC
V: TRBV9; D: NA; J: TRBJ1-2; size: once; CDR3: CASSVGQSAYGYTF; DNA: TGTGCCAGCAGCGTAGGACAGTCCGCCTATGGCTACACCTTC
V: TRBV10-3; D: TRBD2; J: TRBJ2-5; size: NA; CDR3: CATEPGGLETQYF; DNA: TGTGCCACCGAACCGGGGGGGTTAGAGACCCAGTACTTC
V: TRBV3-1/TRBV3-2; D: TRBD2; J: TRBJ2-1; size: few; CDR3: CASTPGGRNEQFF; DNA: TGTGCCAGCACCCCCGGGGGGAGGAATGAGCAGTTCTTC
V: TRBV10-3; D: TRBD1; J: TRBJ2-7; size: few; CDR3: CAISPGGTGGSYEQYF; DNA: TGTGCCATCAGCCCCGGGGGGACAGGGGGATCCTACGAGCAGTACTTC
V: TRBV29-1; D: TRBD1; J: TRBJ2-7; size: once; CDR3: CSVHPGGQGHEQYF; DNA: TGCAGCGTCCACCCTGGGGGACAGGGCCACGAGCAGTACTTC
V: TRBV6-2/TRBV6-3; D: NA; J: TRBJ1-6; size: few; CDR3: CASSYSFSGLPSPLHF; DNA: TGTGCCAGCAGTTACTCCTTTTCGGGATTACCTTCACCCCTCCACTTT
V: TRBV7-3; D: TRBD2; J: TRBJ2-7; size: NA; CDR3: CASRDTGTSYNEQYF; DNA: TGTGCCAGCAGGGACACCGGGACTAGCTACAACGAGCAGTACTTC
V: TRBV19; D: TRBD2; J: TRBJ2-1; size: NA; CDR3: CASNGERWGAGAEQFF; DNA: TGTGCCAGTAATGGGGAAAGATGGGGAGCGGGAGCTGAGCAGTTCTTC
V: TRBV27; D: NA; J: TRBJ1-1; size: few; CDR3: CAGWRGESEAFF; DNA: TGTGCCGGCTGGAGGGGCGAGAGTGAAGCTTTCTTT
V: TRBV5-6; D: TRBD1; J: TRBJ1-5; size: NA; CDR3: CASSRQGVQPQHF; DNA: TGTGCCAGCAGCCGACAGGGGGTTCAGCCCCAGCATTTT
V: TRBV4-1; D: TRBD2; J: TRBJ2-7; size: many; CDR3: CASSPRTSGAGAHEQYF; DNA: TGCGCCAGCAGCCCGCGGACTAGCGGAGCCGGGGCCCACGAGCAGTACTTC
V: TRBV5-6; D: NA; J: TRBJ1-5; size: NA; CDR3: CASSPQMSQPQHF; DNA: TGTGCCAGCAGCCCGCAAATGAGTCAGCCCCAGCATTTT
V: TRBV11-2; D: NA; J: TRBJ1-2; size: once; CDR3: CASTAGGSQGVHAF; DNA: TGTGCCAGCACCGCCGGGGGGTCACAGGGTGTTCACGCCTTC
V: TRBV5-1; D: TRBD1; J: TRBJ2-7; size: NA; CDR3: CASSSPGQGWEQYF; DNA: TGCGCCAGCAGCTCCCCGGGACAGGGGTGGGAGCAGTACTTC
V: TRBV29-1; D: NA; J: TRBJ2-1; size: NA; CDR3: CSALGGGNEQFF; DNA: TGCAGCGCTTTGGGGGGAGGCAATGAGCAGTTCTTC
V: TRBV19; D: NA; J: TRBJ2-6; size: NA; CDR3: CASSIIGANVLTF; DNA: TGTGCCAGTAGTATTATTGGGGCCAACGTCCTGACTTTC
V: TRBV18; D: NA; J: TRBJ1-1; size: NA; CDR3: CASSPRGQGNTEAFF; DNA: TGTGCCAGCTCCCCCAGGGGTCAGGGGAACACTGAAGCTTTCTTT
V: TRBV28; D: NA; J: TRBJ1-4; size: NA; CDR3: CASKGSHAQKLFF; DNA: TGTGCCAGCAAGGGGTCTCATGCCCAAAAACTGTTTTTT
V: TRBV14; D: NA; J: TRBJ1-2; size: NA; CDR3: CASSQDWGQNNYGYTF; DNA: TGTGCCAGCAGCCAAGATTGGGGGCAGAATAACTATGGCTACACCTTC
V: TRBV9; D: NA; J: TRBJ2-3; size: NA; CDR3: CASSVDKDTQYF; DNA: TGTGCCAGCAGCGTAGACAAGGATACGCAGTATTTT
V: TRBV7-3; D: NA; J: TRBJ2-3; size: NA; CDR3: CASSLTGEADTQYF; DNA: TGTGCCAGCAGCTTAACAGGGGAGGCAGATACGCAGTATTTT
V: TRBV23-1; D: NA; J: TRBJ1-5; size: NA; CDR3: CASSQRSGIKNQPQHF; DNA: TGCGCCAGCAGTCAGAGGTCAGGGATCAAGAATCAGCCCCAGCATTTT
V: TRBV5-4; D: TRBD2; J: TRBJ2-3; size: NA; CDR3: CASSLLPSGGAIDTQYF; DNA: TGTGCCAGCAGCCTTCTTCCTAGCGGGGGGGCCATAGATACGCAGTATTTT
V: TRBV19; D: NA; J: TRBJ1-4; size: NA; CDR3: CASSKTGNGATNEKLFF; DNA: TGTGCCAGTAGTAAAACAGGCAACGGAGCAACTAATGAAAAACTGTTTTTT
V: TRBV15; D: NA; J: TRBJ2-1; size: NA; CDR3: CATSRDGGAYNEQFF; DNA: TGTGCCACCAGCAGAGATGGGGGGGCCTATAATGAGCAGTTCTTC
V: TRBV10-3; D: NA; J: TRBJ2-3; size: NA; CDR3: CAISDEGRVTQYF; DNA: TGTGCCATCAGTGACGAGGGCCGGGTTACGCAGTATTTT
V: TRBV19; D: TRBD1; J: TRBJ2-7; size: NA; CDR3: CASRAQGAQGDTYEQYF; DNA: TGTGCCAGTAGGGCCCAGGGCGCACAGGGGGACACCTACGAGCAGTACTTC
V: TRBV7-2; D: TRBD2; J: TRBJ2-1; size: NA; CDR3: CASSLVSGGLSYNEQFF; DNA: TGTGCCAGCAGCTTAGTTTCGGGGGGATTGTCCTACAATGAGCAGTTCTTC
V: TRBV14; D: NA; J: TRBJ1-2; size: NA; CDR3: CASSQVTTAGYTF; DNA: TGTGCCAGCAGCCAAGTAACAACAGCCGGCTACACCTTC
V: TRBV28; D: TRBD2; J: TRBJ2-7; size: NA; CDR3: CASSLRKRLAGLLYEQYF; DNA: TGTGCCAGCAGTTTACGCAAGAGACTAGCGGGCCTCCTCTACGAGCAGTACTTC
V: TRBV6-6; D: NA; J: TRBJ1-1; size: NA; CDR3: CASSRSGGGSNTEAFF; DNA: TGTGCCAGCAGCCGCTCCGGGGGGGGATCGAACACTGAAGCTTTCTTT
V: TRBV5-4; D: NA; J: TRBJ2-1; size: NA; CDR3: CASSGDFSSSYNEQFF; DNA: TGTGCCAGCAGCGGGGACTTTAGTAGCTCCTACAATGAGCAGTTCTTC